This is a list of T cell receptor beta chains from one sample in a study of identical twins. Each CDR3 protein is one row after TCRdb ran MiXCR on the 5' RACE reads. The profile shows approximately 500,000 distinct CDR3 sequences, approximately 24% of them singletons. The same sample was also used in a study of T cells expressing NK-cell markers.

The specimen sequenced was CD4+ T cells sorted from blood. These receptors all stem from a woman between 18 and 29 years old in good health. CDR3s include the opening cysteine and the closing phenylalanine or tryptophan. Fields, in order: V gene, clone size, J gene, CDR3 length, D gene, CDR3 DNA, CDR3 protein. A D gene is named only where the DNA matches it firmly. A clone size is listed for some rows: how often the clone was seen (once, few, many), or a class if it is expanded.

v_call: TRBV5-1
clone_size: few
j_call: TRBJ2-2
cdr3_length: 16
d_call: -
cdr3_nt: TGCGCCAGCAGCTTGCCCAGCGGAGGCGACACCGGGGAGCTGTTTTTT
cdr3_aa: CASSLPSGGDTGELFF

v_call: TRBV7-7
clone_size: -
j_call: TRBJ2-3
cdr3_length: 13
d_call: -
cdr3_nt: TGTGCTAGCAGCTTATTTTATGCGGATACGCAGTATTTT
cdr3_aa: CASSLFYADTQYF

v_call: TRBV5-4
clone_size: -
j_call: TRBJ2-7
cdr3_length: 15
d_call: TRBD2
cdr3_nt: TGTGCCAGCAGCTTGGGGGGACTAGCGAAGCACGAGCAGTACTTC
cdr3_aa: CASSLGGLAKHEQYF

v_call: TRBV10-3
clone_size: -
j_call: TRBJ2-1
cdr3_length: 17
d_call: TRBD2
cdr3_nt: TGTGCCATCAGTGAGATCTTGGGAGCTAGCGGGTACAATGAGCAGTTCTTC
cdr3_aa: CAISEILGASGYNEQFF

v_call: TRBV20-1
clone_size: -
j_call: TRBJ2-7
cdr3_length: 13
d_call: TRBD1
cdr3_nt: TGCAGTGCTAGTCACAGGGGGAACTACGAGCAGTACTTC
cdr3_aa: CSASHRGNYEQYF

v_call: TRBV11-3
clone_size: -
j_call: TRBJ2-1
cdr3_length: 14
d_call: -
cdr3_nt: TGTGCCAGCAGCTTAGGCTTAATTGGCAATGAGCAGTTCTTC
cdr3_aa: CASSLGLIGNEQFF

v_call: TRBV7-2
clone_size: few
j_call: TRBJ2-4
cdr3_length: 16
d_call: TRBD2
cdr3_nt: TGTGCCAGCAGCTTAGCGACGGCTAGCGGGAGGAACATTCAGTACTTC
cdr3_aa: CASSLATASGRNIQYF

v_call: TRBV20-1
clone_size: -
j_call: TRBJ2-7
cdr3_length: 13
d_call: TRBD1
cdr3_nt: TGCAGTGCTCTAGGGGGCCCCTGGGAGGAGCAGTACTTC
cdr3_aa: CSALGGPWEEQYF

v_call: TRBV7-8
clone_size: few
j_call: TRBJ1-5
cdr3_length: 14
d_call: -
cdr3_nt: TGTGCCAGCAGCTTAGGAGGGAATAATCAGCCCCAGCATTTT
cdr3_aa: CASSLGGNNQPQHF

v_call: TRBV18
clone_size: -
j_call: TRBJ1-2
cdr3_length: 15
d_call: -
cdr3_nt: TGTGCCAGCTCACCAGTCGCACTTACAAACTATGGCTACACCTTC
cdr3_aa: CASSPVALTNYGYTF

v_call: TRBV11-2
clone_size: -
j_call: TRBJ2-3
cdr3_length: 14
d_call: -
cdr3_nt: TGTGCCAGCAGCTACGGACTACACACAGATACGCAGTATTTT
cdr3_aa: CASSYGLHTDTQYF

v_call: TRBV10-3
clone_size: few
j_call: TRBJ2-7
cdr3_length: 18
d_call: -
cdr3_nt: TGTGCCATCAGTGGATCGTCGCGAGGGAAACAGGGATCCTACGAGCAGTACTTC
cdr3_aa: CAISGSSRGKQGSYEQYF

v_call: TRBV10-3
clone_size: -
j_call: TRBJ1-5
cdr3_length: 13
d_call: TRBD1
cdr3_nt: TGTGCCATCAGCTACAGGGGCGGTCAGCCCCAGCATTTT
cdr3_aa: CAISYRGGQPQHF

v_call: TRBV3-1
clone_size: -
j_call: TRBJ2-2
cdr3_length: 13
d_call: -
cdr3_nt: TGTGCCAGCAGCCAAGGCCAGAGCGTTGTGCTGTTTTTT
cdr3_aa: CASSQGQSVVLFF

v_call: TRBV12-3/TRBV12-4
clone_size: few
j_call: TRBJ2-3
cdr3_length: 13
d_call: -
cdr3_nt: TGTGCCAGCAAGAAAGCTAGCACAGATACGCAGTATTTT
cdr3_aa: CASKKASTDTQYF

v_call: TRBV29-1
clone_size: -
j_call: TRBJ2-7
cdr3_length: 14
d_call: -
cdr3_nt: TGCAGCGTTGAATGGGTGGGGCGGCCGGCCGAGCAGTACTTC
cdr3_aa: CSVEWVGRPAEQYF

v_call: TRBV6-1
clone_size: many
j_call: TRBJ2-1
cdr3_length: 14
d_call: TRBD2
cdr3_nt: TGTGCCAGCAGTCGGGATAGCGGGCCAAAGGAGCAGTTCTTC
cdr3_aa: CASSRDSGPKEQFF

v_call: TRBV5-1
clone_size: -
j_call: TRBJ2-1
cdr3_length: 16
d_call: TRBD2
cdr3_nt: TGCGCCAGCAGCTTTCTAGCGGGATTCTCCTACAATGAGCAGTTCTTC
cdr3_aa: CASSFLAGFSYNEQFF

v_call: TRBV7-2
clone_size: few
j_call: TRBJ2-1
cdr3_length: 15
d_call: TRBD2
cdr3_nt: TGTGCCAGCAGCCCGGGGACTAGCGGGAGGGTTAAGCAGTTCTTC
cdr3_aa: CASSPGTSGRVKQFF

v_call: TRBV9
clone_size: few
j_call: TRBJ2-7
cdr3_length: 15
d_call: -
cdr3_nt: TGTGCCAGCAGCGTAGGCTGGCAGGAAAACTACGAGCAGTACTTC
cdr3_aa: CASSVGWQENYEQYF

v_call: TRBV20-1
clone_size: -
j_call: TRBJ1-2
cdr3_length: 13
d_call: -
cdr3_nt: TGCAGTGCTAGATCTGGGGGGCAGGATGGCTACACCTTC
cdr3_aa: CSARSGGQDGYTF

v_call: TRBV29-1
clone_size: -
j_call: TRBJ1-3
cdr3_length: 12
d_call: -
cdr3_nt: TGCAGCGTTCGGACTGATGGAAACACCATATATTTT
cdr3_aa: CSVRTDGNTIYF

v_call: TRBV7-9
clone_size: -
j_call: TRBJ2-2
cdr3_length: 13
d_call: -
cdr3_nt: TGTGCCAGCAGCTCCCCACGGACCGGGGAGCTGTTTTTT
cdr3_aa: CASSSPRTGELFF

v_call: TRBV2
clone_size: -
j_call: TRBJ1-1
cdr3_length: 15
d_call: -
cdr3_nt: TGTGCCAGCAGTGAAGAAGCGGGTGGGGACACTGAAGCTTTCTTT
cdr3_aa: CASSEEAGGDTEAFF

v_call: TRBV20-1
clone_size: few
j_call: TRBJ2-3
cdr3_length: 13
d_call: -
cdr3_nt: TGCAGTGCTACGGTAGATCCCACAGATACGCAGTATTTT
cdr3_aa: CSATVDPTDTQYF

v_call: TRBV20-1
clone_size: -
j_call: TRBJ1-6
cdr3_length: 14
d_call: -
cdr3_nt: TGCAGTGCTAGGGGACTGCGGGTCGACTCACCCCTCCACTTT
cdr3_aa: CSARGLRVDSPLHF

v_call: TRBV20-1
clone_size: -
j_call: TRBJ2-5
cdr3_length: 12
d_call: -
cdr3_nt: TGCAGTGCTCCGGACGGCGGGGAGACCCAGTACTTC
cdr3_aa: CSAPDGGETQYF

v_call: TRBV20-1
clone_size: many
j_call: TRBJ2-1
cdr3_length: 13
d_call: -
cdr3_nt: TGCAGTGCGGGCTCTATTTACGGGAATGAGCAGTTCTTC
cdr3_aa: CSAGSIYGNEQFF

v_call: TRBV7-3
clone_size: few
j_call: TRBJ2-7
cdr3_length: 16
d_call: -
cdr3_nt: TGTGCCAGCAGCTTAAGGGGAGGCCCAAGCTCCTACGAGCAGTACTTC
cdr3_aa: CASSLRGGPSSYEQYF

v_call: TRBV20-1
clone_size: -
j_call: TRBJ2-1
cdr3_length: 16
d_call: TRBD2
cdr3_nt: TGCAGTGCTGAATACGGGAGGTCGAGCTCCTACAATGAGCAGTTCTTC
cdr3_aa: CSAEYGRSSSYNEQFF

v_call: TRBV12-3/TRBV12-4
clone_size: many
j_call: TRBJ1-5
cdr3_length: 16
d_call: -
cdr3_nt: TGTGCCAGCAGTTTAGATTCCAGGGTTAGCAATCAGCCCCAGCATTTT
cdr3_aa: CASSLDSRVSNQPQHF

v_call: TRBV5-1
clone_size: few
j_call: TRBJ2-1
cdr3_length: 17
d_call: TRBD2
cdr3_nt: TGCGCCAGCAGCTTGGTACTCGGTCGAGAAAGCGGGGGGGCCGCGTTCTTC
cdr3_aa: CASSLVLGRESGGAAFF

v_call: TRBV7-9
clone_size: -
j_call: TRBJ1-2
cdr3_length: 13
d_call: -
cdr3_nt: TGTGCCAGCAGCACGGGAGGGAACTATGGCTACACCTTC
cdr3_aa: CASSTGGNYGYTF

v_call: TRBV9
clone_size: -
j_call: TRBJ1-2
cdr3_length: 13
d_call: -
cdr3_nt: TGTGCCAGCAGCGTAGACACTAGGGGTGGCTACACCTTC
cdr3_aa: CASSVDTRGGYTF

v_call: TRBV18
clone_size: -
j_call: TRBJ2-3
cdr3_length: 13
d_call: -
cdr3_nt: TGTGCCAGCCTGCGACAGCGCACAGATACGCAGTATTTT
cdr3_aa: CASLRQRTDTQYF

v_call: TRBV10-3
clone_size: few
j_call: TRBJ2-3
cdr3_length: 13
d_call: -
cdr3_nt: TGTGCCATCAGGGACACCCACACAGATACGCAGTATTTT
cdr3_aa: CAIRDTHTDTQYF

v_call: TRBV7-9
clone_size: few
j_call: TRBJ1-4
cdr3_length: 13
d_call: -
cdr3_nt: TGTGCCAGCAAGAGAGCAACTAATGAAAAACTGTTTTTT
cdr3_aa: CASKRATNEKLFF

v_call: TRBV5-1
clone_size: many
j_call: TRBJ2-3
cdr3_length: 15
d_call: TRBD1
cdr3_nt: TGCGCCAGCAGCCACGGACAGGCCCTCGCAGATACGCAGTATTTT
cdr3_aa: CASSHGQALADTQYF

v_call: TRBV12-3/TRBV12-4
clone_size: few
j_call: TRBJ2-7
cdr3_length: 15
d_call: TRBD2
cdr3_nt: TGTGCCAGCAGGCGGGGGACTTGGGACGTTGGCGAGCAGTACTTC
cdr3_aa: CASRRGTWDVGEQYF

v_call: TRBV6-1
clone_size: few
j_call: TRBJ2-7
cdr3_length: 13
d_call: -
cdr3_nt: TGTGCCAGCAGGGGGAATAGAGGATCCGAGCAGTACTTC
cdr3_aa: CASRGNRGSEQYF

v_call: TRBV7-9
clone_size: few
j_call: TRBJ1-1
cdr3_length: 15
d_call: TRBD1
cdr3_nt: TGTGCCAGCAGCTTAGGCCGGACAGGACCCACTGAAGCTTTCTTT
cdr3_aa: CASSLGRTGPTEAFF

v_call: TRBV12-3/TRBV12-4
clone_size: -
j_call: TRBJ2-2
cdr3_length: 15
d_call: TRBD1
cdr3_nt: TGTGCCAGCAGTTCCCCCGACAGGGGCGGAGGGGAGCTGTTTTTT
cdr3_aa: CASSSPDRGGGELFF

v_call: TRBV12-3/TRBV12-4
clone_size: -
j_call: TRBJ2-3
cdr3_length: 13
d_call: -
cdr3_nt: TGTGCCAGCAGTTTAATTTTTCAAGATACGCAGTATTTT
cdr3_aa: CASSLIFQDTQYF

v_call: TRBV7-8
clone_size: -
j_call: TRBJ2-7
cdr3_length: 13
d_call: -
cdr3_nt: TGTGCCGCCTCCGGGATTGGGGGCTACGAGCAGTACTTC
cdr3_aa: CAASGIGGYEQYF

v_call: TRBV3-1
clone_size: few
j_call: TRBJ2-7
cdr3_length: 14
d_call: -
cdr3_nt: TGTGCCAGCAGCCAACGCTCCATAGCCTACGAGCAGTACTTC
cdr3_aa: CASSQRSIAYEQYF

v_call: TRBV9
clone_size: -
j_call: TRBJ2-3
cdr3_length: 15
d_call: TRBD2
cdr3_nt: TGTGCCAGCAGCGTCTGGCGGGGGGGCACAGATACGCAGTATTTT
cdr3_aa: CASSVWRGGTDTQYF

v_call: TRBV3-1
clone_size: -
j_call: TRBJ2-5
cdr3_length: 14
d_call: -
cdr3_nt: TGTGCCAGCAGCCAATGGAGCGTACAAGAGACCCAGTACTTC
cdr3_aa: CASSQWSVQETQYF

v_call: TRBV6-4
clone_size: few
j_call: TRBJ2-3
cdr3_length: 15
d_call: TRBD2
cdr3_nt: TGTGCCAGCAGCCGGCGGGGGGGTCGCACAGATACGCAGTATTTT
cdr3_aa: CASSRRGGRTDTQYF

v_call: TRBV20-1
clone_size: -
j_call: TRBJ2-7
cdr3_length: 13
d_call: TRBD2
cdr3_nt: TGCAGTGCCCCTGGACTAGCGGGAAATGAGCAGTACTTC
cdr3_aa: CSAPGLAGNEQYF